This is a list of T cell receptor beta chains from one sample in a study of T cell responses to AZD1222 COVID-19 vaccine. The table came from immunoSEQ multiplex PCR; TCRdb's copy has only in-frame clones and leaves some out. The sample contains approximately 160,000 clones, about 91% of which appear only once. The material sequenced was peripheral blood, taken 28 days after the second AZD1222 dose. These receptors came from an adult who received the AZD1222 COVID-19 vaccine. Each CDR3 is given without its conserved first and last residue. Fields, in order: J gene, V gene, CDR3 protein.

J gene: TRBJ1-2
V gene: TRBV3-1/TRBV3-2
CDR3 protein: ASSQESTYNYGYT

J gene: TRBJ1-1
V gene: TRBV3-1/TRBV3-2
CDR3 protein: ASSQSPQMNTEAF

J gene: TRBJ2-3
V gene: TRBV16
CDR3 protein: ASSRGDTQY

J gene: TRBJ1-2
V gene: TRBV2
CDR3 protein: ASSEVIGTGLDGYT

J gene: TRBJ1-2
V gene: TRBV12-5
CDR3 protein: ASGGQGYYGYT

J gene: TRBJ1-2
V gene: TRBV5-4
CDR3 protein: ASSGTGDYYGYT

J gene: TRBJ2-3
V gene: TRBV4-2
CDR3 protein: ASSQDRGGPTDTQY

J gene: TRBJ1-1
V gene: TRBV5-1
CDR3 protein: ASSLGDIRKEAF

J gene: TRBJ1-5
V gene: TRBV19
CDR3 protein: ASSIGSAGDGQPQH

J gene: TRBJ1-5
V gene: TRBV19
CDR3 protein: ASSIDRLNPQH

J gene: TRBJ2-7
V gene: TRBV5-4
CDR3 protein: ASSLAGGADGEQY

J gene: TRBJ2-3
V gene: TRBV6-6
CDR3 protein: ASSYGLAGTDTQY

J gene: TRBJ1-6
V gene: TRBV9
CDR3 protein: ASSVEAAYNSPLH

J gene: TRBJ2-1
V gene: TRBV5-4
CDR3 protein: ASRGPQGREYNEQF

J gene: TRBJ1-2
V gene: TRBV2
CDR3 protein: ASRVGQGADGYT

J gene: TRBJ2-1
V gene: TRBV7-7
CDR3 protein: ASSSMGYRVLMDEQF

J gene: TRBJ1-2
V gene: TRBV5-8
CDR3 protein: ASSLDKEAAGYT